The present T cell receptor (beta chain) was sequenced within a study of CD8+ T cells in alopecia areata. General observations from the study: Scalp samples also contribute reads from the resident alphabeta T cells found in normal skin.

The sequencing template was cDNA reverse transcribed from extracted RNA. Sequencing was performed with immunoSEQ multiplex PCR; in TCRdb, only in-frame clones are kept and a portion is missing. The repertoire holds 210,000 or so clones, with more than 60% as singletons. Treatment of the sample: oral pan-JAK inhibitor, 5-10 mg twice daily. In its sample, this clone was seen once. Antigen specificity is unknown. The specimen was CD4+ T cells sorted from blood, collected around week 44, from a patient treated with tofacitinib. This receptor was identified in a human donor with alopecia areata.

The CDR3 region has the DNA TGTGCCAGCAGCAACACAGGGGGGGGCTCCTACGAGCAGTACTTC. The encoded protein is CASSNTGGGSYEQYF. V usage is TRBV7-2 and J usage is TRBJ2-7; D might be TRBD1 (8 bases). The germline gives CDR1 SGHTA, CDR2 FQGNSA. V dropped 5 bases and J dropped 0 bases, with 14 bases sitting between them. This CDR3 comprises 15 residues.